Presented here are 22 T cell receptor beta chains from one specimen sequenced in a study of cytomegalovirus exposure and HLA in healthy donors. This PCR relied on a set of 60 Vbeta primers and 13 Jbeta primers. TCRdb keeps only in-frame clones here, not all; method: immunoSEQ multiplex PCR. Its table lists about 140,000 clones. The sequencing sample was made of PBMCs. The receptors here all came from a man aged 35 to 55 in good health and CMV-seronegative.

The J gene is TRBJ1-2, the V gene TRBV2; 7 nucleotides agree with TRBD1. CDR1 SNHLY and CDR2 FYNNEI come from the germline V gene. V dropped 8 bases and J dropped 8; count of bases not matched to a gene: 14. The CDR3 runs to 14 residues. In nucleotides, the CDR3 is TGTGCCAGCCTAAACGACAGGGTTGGAGTAGGCTACACCTTC. This sequence encodes CASLNDRVGVGYTF.

V gene TRBV4-1 combines with J gene TRBJ1-4; D may be TRBD1 (5 bases). Between the trimmed V and J ends, which lost 1 base and 5 bases, there was a span of 14 bases. There are 16 residues in the CDR3. The germline V gene has CDR1 MGHRA and CDR2 YSYEKL. The CDR3 nucleotides read TGCGCCAGCAGCCAAGTCCCTGACAGCCGCAATGAAAAACTGTTTTTT. Amino acids: CASSQVPDSRNEKLFF.

V and J are TRBV19 and TRBJ2-1; 7 bases align to TRBD2. V trimming: 7 bases; J trimming: 5 bases; junction bases outside the gene matches: 2. The CDR3 has 12 amino acids. From germline, CDR1 is LNHDA and CDR2 SQIVND (reference sequence). The DNA of the CDR3 is TGTGCCAGTACCCGGGGGGACAATGAGCAGTTCTTC. It codes for CASTRGDNEQFF.

The chain combines TRBV5-6 with TRBJ2-7; D perhaps matches TRBD1 (6 bases). The germline V and J ends were trimmed by 3 bases and 5 bases, with 12 bases remaining between them. The CDR3 loop spans 13 amino acids. CDR1 is SGHDT, CDR2 YYEEEE, per germline. Here the CDR3 DNA reads TGTGCCAGCAGCTACCGGGACATCAACGAGCAGTACTTC. It specifies CASSYRDINEQYF.

The J gene is TRBJ2-1, the V gene TRBV4-2; 12 bases line up with TRBD2. V lost 5 bases, J lost 5 bases, and 10 bases stayed unmatched. There are 17 residues in the CDR3. Per germline, CDR1 LGHNA and CDR2 YNFKEQ. The CDR3: CASSAAYRTSGDNEQFF. The CDR3 region has the DNA TGTGCCAGCAGCGCCGCTTATAGGACTAGCGGGGACAATGAGCAGTTCTTC.

This chain links TRBV7-2 with TRBJ1-5, with D possibly matching TRBD1 (5 bases). V lost 4 bases and J 5 bases, leaving 9 bases between the germline ends. Germline-derived CDR1 and CDR2 are SGHTA and FQGNSA. The CDR3 has 13 residues. The chain's CDR3 is CASSWGLDQPQHF. The CDR3 region has the DNA TGTGCCAGCAGCTGGGGCCTCGATCAGCCCCAGCATTTT.

The gene calls are TRBV10-3 and TRBJ2-3, with D possibly TRBD2 on 5 matching bases. From germline, CDR1 is ENHRY and CDR2 SYGVKD. This CDR3 region has 15 residues. V lost 6 bases to trimming and J lost 2 bases, with 15 bases between them. CDR3 protein: CAIRMWVGDTDTQYF. The CDR3 bases are TGTGCCATCAGGATGTGGGTGGGAGACACAGATACGCAGTATTTT.

CDR3 residues: CASAAGTYSNQPQHF. The CDR3 DNA is TGTGCCAGCGCAGCCGGGACATATAGCAATCAGCCCCAGCATTTT. The V and J genes are TRBV11-2 and TRBJ1-5; tentatively, D is TRBD1 (6 bases). The CDR3 is made up of 15 amino acids. Germline CDR1 reads SGHAT; CDR2 reads FQNNGV. Trimming took off 8 bases at V and 0 bases at J, with 14 bases between the two ends.

This chain uses TRBV4-2 with TRBJ2-5; 7 bases align to TRBD2. This CDR3 has 15 amino acids. Germline V gene lookup returns CDR1 LGHNA and CDR2 YNFKEQ. The junction had 16 bases not matched to a gene; V was cut back by 10 bases and J by 5 bases. The CDR3 nucleotides are TGTGCCACCTCAGCGGGGACTCTCAACGGGGAGACCCAGTACTTC. Translated, it gives CATSAGTLNGETQYF.

The V gene is TRBV7-2, the J gene TRBJ2-5; 7 positions match TRBD1. TRBJ2-7 explains the end of the DNA better; the J call may be wrong. This CDR3 has 15 amino acids. Germline CDR1 is SGHTA and CDR2 is FQGNSA. In DNA, the CDR3 is TGTGCCAGCAGCTTAAGACAGGGTAGATCCTACGAGCAGTACTTC. Amino acids: CASSLRQGRSYEQYF.

J is TRBJ2-2 and V is TRBV5-4, with 8 positions matching TRBD2. Per the germline V gene, CDR1 is SGHNT and CDR2 is YYREEE (reference sequence). There are 17 residues in the CDR3. The V segment lost 2 bases and the J segment 2 bases; nucleotides outside the gene matches: 8. CDR3 in DNA: TGTGCCAGCAGCTTCCAGCGGGGGCTATCTAACACCGGGGAGCTGTTTTTT. Its protein product is CASSFQRGLSNTGELFF.

This chain uses TRBV6-1 with TRBJ1-6; D ambiguous. Trimming took off 9 bases at V and 0 bases at J, with 9 bases between the two ends. Germline values: CDR1 MNHNS, CDR2 SASEGT. CDR3 length equals 14 residues. CDR3 nucleotides: TGTGCCAGTTCAGCGAGCTCCTATAATTCACCCCTCCACTTT. Translated: CASSASSYNSPLHF.

The chain uses TRBV13 and TRBJ2-7; the match to TRBD1 covers 10 bases. Per the germline V gene, CDR1 is PRHDT and CDR2 is FYEKMQ (reference sequence). V shed 5 bases and J 4 bases; nucleotides not matched to a gene: 8. This CDR3 is built from 15 residues. CDR3 bases: TGTGCCAGCAGCCCCAGGACAGGGGGTGCTTACGAGCAGTACTTC. Residues: CASSPRTGGAYEQYF.

J is TRBJ2-3 and V is TRBV5-1; weak D call: TRBD1 (6 bases). The CDR3 has 14 residues. From germline, CDR1 is SGHRS and CDR2 YFSETQ. The V and J ends lost 4 bases and 4 bases respectively, with 13 bases between them. In nucleotides, the CDR3 is TGCGCCAGCAGCGGAAACAGGGCGGCAGATACGCAGTATTTT. Residues: CASSGNRAADTQYF.

This sequence joins TRBV7-3 and TRBJ2-3; a weak D match, TRBD1 (6 bases). Germline loops: CDR1 SGHTA, CDR2 FQGTGA. V was trimmed by 5 bases and J by 5 bases, leaving 14 bases between them. The CDR3 consists of 14 residues. CDR3 sequence reads: CASSESGQLDTQYF. As DNA, the CDR3 is TGTGCCAGCAGCGAGTCGGGACAACTAGATACGCAGTATTTT.

The chain is built from TRBV20-1 and TRBJ1-1; D is unclear. Looked up from germline, CDR1 is DFQATT and CDR2 is SNEGSKA (reference sequence). The length of the CDR3 is 11 residues. The CDR3: CRGSMNTEAFF. The CDR3 DNA follows: TGCAGGGGCAGCATGAACACTGAAGCTTTCTTT.

This chain uses TRBV6-5 with TRBJ2-7, with a weak D call TRBD2 (6 bases). This CDR3 is built from 14 residues. The V and J ends lost 0 bases and 0 bases respectively, with 6 bases between them. CDR1 is MNHEY and CDR2 is SVGAGI in the germline V gene. CDR3: CASSYSRDSYEQYF. The CDR3 DNA is TGTGCCAGCAGTTACTCGCGGGACTCCTACGAGCAGTACTTC.

This chain links TRBV18 with TRBJ1-2, with TRBD1 identical over 8 bases. In germline, CDR1 is KGHSH, CDR2 LQKENI. V lost 0 bases and J lost 5; bases outside the gene matches: 17. CDR3 size: 19 residues. The CDR3 region has the DNA TGTGCCAGCTCACCACCTCCGTATGAAACAGGGGGAAAGGGGTATGGCTACACCTTC. Translating it yields CASSPPPYETGGKGYGYTF.

V and J are TRBV7-9 and TRBJ1-4; D gene unclear. Looked up from germline, CDR1 is SEHNR and CDR2 is FQNEAQ (reference sequence). Deletions cut 2 bases from V and 5 bases from J, with 9 bases between. This CDR3 comprises 14 residues. CDR3 coding DNA: TGTGCCAGCAGCTTAAGTGCGGGGAATGAAAAACTGTTTTTT. It is translated as CASSLSAGNEKLFF.

The chain couples TRBV27 to TRBJ2-4; a weak D match, TRBD1 (5 bases). Trimming took off 2 bases at V and 8 bases at J, with 10 bases between the two ends. Germline assignment: CDR1 MNHEY and CDR2 SMNVEV (reference sequence). This CDR3 is built from 13 residues. CDR3 residues: CASSLPGSDIQYF. Written as DNA, the CDR3 is TGTGCCAGCAGTTTACCAGGGTCTGACATTCAGTACTTC.

Here the CDR3 DNA reads TGTGCCAGCAGCCTCGGGACAGGGAATGAAAAACTGTTTTTT. Translation gives CASSLGTGNEKLFF. The chain employs TRBV7-6 and TRBJ1-4; the match to TRBD1 covers 9 bases. Trimming took 5 bases from V and 5 from J; bases not matched to a gene: 3. The germline CDR1 and CDR2 sequences are SGHVS and FNYEAQ. The CDR3 loop spans 14 amino acids.

This chain links TRBV7-9 with TRBJ2-7; the match to TRBD1 covers 7 bases. Germline lookup yields CDR1 SEHNR and CDR2 FQNEAQ (reference sequence). The CDR3 is 15 residues long. The ends lost 1 base at V and 4 bases at J; junction bases unmatched: 7. The CDR3 is CASSLGRGGLYEQYF. DNA of the CDR3: TGTGCCAGCAGCTTAGGGAGAGGGGGCTTATACGAGCAGTACTTC.